A selection of T cell receptor beta chains follows, all from one sample in a study of shared clonotypes between healthy human individuals. Assay used: immunoSEQ multiplex PCR; TCRdb lists only in-frame clones, some missing. Here the sample spans 1.6 million or so clones, about 98.5% being singletons. What was sequenced was naive CD4+ T cells sorted from blood. The receptors were sampled from a man in his thirties or forties in good health. Each CDR3 is given with its conserved first and last residue. D genes are given only for firm matches.

v_gene: TRBV19
j_gene: TRBJ2-1
d_gene: TRBD2
CDR3aa: CASSARTSGLGYNEQFF

v_gene: TRBV11-2
j_gene: TRBJ2-1
d_gene: TRBD2
CDR3aa: CASSLTSGSWNEQFF

v_gene: TRBV10-1
j_gene: TRBJ2-1
d_gene: .
CDR3aa: CASSVGGSYNEQFF

v_gene: TRBV9
j_gene: TRBJ2-1
d_gene: .
CDR3aa: CASSPIPRLYNEQFF

v_gene: TRBV6-1
j_gene: TRBJ2-3
d_gene: .
CDR3aa: CASSEVSETQYF

v_gene: TRBV7-2
j_gene: TRBJ2-5
d_gene: .
CDR3aa: CASSLVRETQYF

v_gene: TRBV15
j_gene: TRBJ2-5
d_gene: TRBD1
CDR3aa: CATSFGDRGRGETQYF

v_gene: TRBV7-2
j_gene: TRBJ1-1
d_gene: .
CDR3aa: CASKRGAEAFF

v_gene: TRBV1
j_gene: TRBJ1-1
d_gene: .
CDR3aa: CTSSQVFFTRQPNTEAFF

v_gene: TRBV5-1
j_gene: TRBJ2-7
d_gene: .
CDR3aa: CASSLARGAKGEQYF

v_gene: TRBV18
j_gene: TRBJ1-3
d_gene: .
CDR3aa: CASSPQGSGNTIYF

v_gene: TRBV7-2
j_gene: TRBJ2-5
d_gene: .
CDR3aa: CASSPPGGFWETQYF

v_gene: TRBV19
j_gene: TRBJ2-5
d_gene: .
CDR3aa: CASSSIQETQYF

v_gene: TRBV6-5
j_gene: TRBJ1-5
d_gene: .
CDR3aa: CASSYSYPRSNQPQHF

v_gene: TRBV5-6
j_gene: TRBJ1-2
d_gene: .
CDR3aa: CASSPGLLRDGYTF

v_gene: TRBV29-1
j_gene: TRBJ1-4
d_gene: .
CDR3aa: CSVRRGGFDEKLFF

v_gene: TRBV11-2
j_gene: TRBJ2-7
d_gene: .
CDR3aa: CASSRMRGRTYEQYF

v_gene: TRBV7-6
j_gene: TRBJ2-2
d_gene: .
CDR3aa: CASSRMNTGELFF

v_gene: TRBV7-7
j_gene: TRBJ2-3
d_gene: .
CDR3aa: CASSLAIGNTQYF

v_gene: TRBV9
j_gene: TRBJ2-5
d_gene: .
CDR3aa: CASSRADLGETQYF

v_gene: TRBV7-6
j_gene: TRBJ2-2
d_gene: TRBD1
CDR3aa: CASSLTGAANTGELFF

v_gene: TRBV13
j_gene: TRBJ1-2
d_gene: TRBD1
CDR3aa: CASRHKGTAKNYGYTF

v_gene: TRBV29-1
j_gene: TRBJ2-3
d_gene: .
CDR3aa: CSGLRQITDTQYF

v_gene: TRBV10-1
j_gene: TRBJ2-7
d_gene: .
CDR3aa: CASSARWGEEQYF

v_gene: TRBV10-3
j_gene: TRBJ2-7
d_gene: .
CDR3aa: CAIRDHPAGATYEQYF

v_gene: TRBV7-8
j_gene: TRBJ1-1
d_gene: .
CDR3aa: CASSGDPGRVAFF

v_gene: TRBV20-1
j_gene: TRBJ2-1
d_gene: .
CDR3aa: CSALSYNEQFF

v_gene: TRBV11-3
j_gene: TRBJ2-3
d_gene: .
CDR3aa: CASSSSGDTQYF

v_gene: TRBV5-1
j_gene: TRBJ1-2
d_gene: .
CDR3aa: CASSLATGGGYTF

v_gene: TRBV9
j_gene: TRBJ2-5
d_gene: .
CDR3aa: CASSVDVTGQETQYF

v_gene: TRBV7-8
j_gene: TRBJ2-3
d_gene: TRBD1
CDR3aa: CASSLGQGGDTQYF

v_gene: TRBV5-1
j_gene: TRBJ2-1
d_gene: TRBD2
CDR3aa: CASSLGVAGIYNEQFF

v_gene: TRBV4-1
j_gene: TRBJ2-4
d_gene: .
CDR3aa: CASSQEIVASKNIQYF

v_gene: TRBV19
j_gene: TRBJ2-1
d_gene: .
CDR3aa: CASSLGSSEQFF

v_gene: TRBV5-6
j_gene: TRBJ1-1
d_gene: .
CDR3aa: CASSLGIGSAFF

v_gene: TRBV18
j_gene: TRBJ2-5
d_gene: TRBD2
CDR3aa: CASSPWGGRQETQYF

v_gene: TRBV6-6
j_gene: TRBJ2-2
d_gene: TRBD2
CDR3aa: CASRTSGRPNTGELFF

v_gene: TRBV7-2
j_gene: TRBJ2-7
d_gene: .
CDR3aa: CASSLAHHEQYF

v_gene: TRBV6-6
j_gene: TRBJ2-5
d_gene: TRBD2
CDR3aa: CATQTSGRVETQYF

v_gene: TRBV18
j_gene: TRBJ2-7
d_gene: TRBD2
CDR3aa: CASRTSGSSYEQYF

v_gene: TRBV28
j_gene: TRBJ1-1
d_gene: TRBD1
CDR3aa: CASRTGAVGEAFF

v_gene: TRBV5-1
j_gene: TRBJ2-3
d_gene: TRBD2
CDR3aa: CASSYRRLAVTTDTQYF

v_gene: TRBV19
j_gene: TRBJ2-7
d_gene: .
CDR3aa: CASSSRANTYEQYF

v_gene: TRBV10-3
j_gene: TRBJ1-1
d_gene: .
CDR3aa: CAIKENTEAFF

v_gene: TRBV19
j_gene: TRBJ2-6
d_gene: TRBD1
CDR3aa: CASSSERGQSGANVLTF

v_gene: TRBV5-4
j_gene: TRBJ1-2
d_gene: TRBD1
CDR3aa: CASSLRVPTGEGYTF

v_gene: TRBV10-3
j_gene: TRBJ2-3
d_gene: .
CDR3aa: CAISGAGRGKSTDTQYF

v_gene: TRBV10-1
j_gene: TRBJ1-1
d_gene: .
CDR3aa: CASSESGRTEAFF

v_gene: TRBV19
j_gene: TRBJ1-4
d_gene: .
CDR3aa: CASKRTSTNEKLFF

v_gene: TRBV28
j_gene: TRBJ2-2
d_gene: .
CDR3aa: CASSFDRNSGELFF

v_gene: TRBV18
j_gene: TRBJ1-1
d_gene: TRBD1
CDR3aa: CASTDRGLNTEAFF

v_gene: TRBV15
j_gene: TRBJ2-7
d_gene: .
CDR3aa: CATSRDSGGFYEQYF

v_gene: TRBV7-2
j_gene: TRBJ2-5
d_gene: .
CDR3aa: CASSSPQGGVRETQYF

v_gene: TRBV6-5
j_gene: TRBJ2-7
d_gene: .
CDR3aa: CASIRSYEQYF

v_gene: TRBV15
j_gene: TRBJ2-7
d_gene: .
CDR3aa: CATSRATILDHSLIYEQYF

v_gene: TRBV19
j_gene: TRBJ2-1
d_gene: .
CDR3aa: CASSPWGGQADNEQFF

v_gene: TRBV2
j_gene: TRBJ2-3
d_gene: .
CDR3aa: CARGNTDTQYF

v_gene: TRBV27
j_gene: TRBJ2-3
d_gene: TRBD1
CDR3aa: CASRFDRGRTDTQYF

v_gene: TRBV28
j_gene: TRBJ1-3
d_gene: TRBD1
CDR3aa: CASSRPRGSGNTIYF